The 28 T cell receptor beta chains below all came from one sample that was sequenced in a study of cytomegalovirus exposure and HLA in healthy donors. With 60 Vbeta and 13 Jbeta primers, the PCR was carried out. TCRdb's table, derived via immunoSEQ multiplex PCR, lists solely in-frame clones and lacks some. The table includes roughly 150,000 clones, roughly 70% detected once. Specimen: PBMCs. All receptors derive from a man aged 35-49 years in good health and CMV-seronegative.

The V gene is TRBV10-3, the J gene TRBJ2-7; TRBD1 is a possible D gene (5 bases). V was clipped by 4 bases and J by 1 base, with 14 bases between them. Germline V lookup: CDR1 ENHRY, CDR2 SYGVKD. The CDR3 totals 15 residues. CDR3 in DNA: TGTGCCATCAGTGCTGTCGAACAGGCTTCCTACGAGCAGTACTTC. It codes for CAISAVEQASYEQYF.

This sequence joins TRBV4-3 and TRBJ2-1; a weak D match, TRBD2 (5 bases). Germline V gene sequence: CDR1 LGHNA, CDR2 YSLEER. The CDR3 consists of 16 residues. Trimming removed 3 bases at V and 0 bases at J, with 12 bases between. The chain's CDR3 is CASSQATRDSYNEQFF. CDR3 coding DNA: TGCGCCAGCAGCCAGGCCACTAGAGACTCCTACAATGAGCAGTTCTTC.

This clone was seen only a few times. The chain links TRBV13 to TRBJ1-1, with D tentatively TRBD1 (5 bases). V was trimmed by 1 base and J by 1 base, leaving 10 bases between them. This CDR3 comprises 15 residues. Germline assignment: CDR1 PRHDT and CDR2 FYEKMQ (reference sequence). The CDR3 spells CASSLEGGGNTEAFF. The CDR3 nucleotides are TGTGCCAGCAGCTTAGAGGGCGGGGGGAACACTGAAGCTTTCTTT.

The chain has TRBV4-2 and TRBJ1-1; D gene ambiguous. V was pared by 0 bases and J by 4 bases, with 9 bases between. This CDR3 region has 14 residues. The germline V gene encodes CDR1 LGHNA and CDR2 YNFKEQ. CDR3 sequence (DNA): TGTGCCAGCAGCCAAGAGCGAGGGAGCACTGAAGCTTTCTTT. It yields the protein CASSQERGSTEAFF.

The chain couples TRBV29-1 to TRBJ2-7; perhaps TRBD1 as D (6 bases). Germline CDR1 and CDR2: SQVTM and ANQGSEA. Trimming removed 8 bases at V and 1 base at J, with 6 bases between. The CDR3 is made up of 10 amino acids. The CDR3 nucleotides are TGCAGCCAGGGGTCCTACGAGCAGTACTTC. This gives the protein CSQGSYEQYF.

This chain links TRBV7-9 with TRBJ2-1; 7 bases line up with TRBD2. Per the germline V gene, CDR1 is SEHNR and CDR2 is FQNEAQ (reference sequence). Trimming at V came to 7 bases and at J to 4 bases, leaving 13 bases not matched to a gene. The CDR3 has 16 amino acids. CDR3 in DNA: TGTGCCAGCATCCCGGGCTCTAGCGGAAGGTACAATGAGCAGTTCTTC. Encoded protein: CASIPGSSGRYNEQFF.

The CDR3 DNA follows: TGTGCCAGCAGTGTGCAGGGTATCCCCTACGAGCAGTACTTC. Translation: CASSVQGIPYEQYF. The chain carries TRBV6-1 and TRBJ2-5; TRBD1 is a possible D gene (5 bases). The DNA end favors TRBJ2-7, so the J call may be wrong. Germline V gene data show CDR1 as MNHNS and CDR2 as SASEGT. The CDR3 has 14 residues.

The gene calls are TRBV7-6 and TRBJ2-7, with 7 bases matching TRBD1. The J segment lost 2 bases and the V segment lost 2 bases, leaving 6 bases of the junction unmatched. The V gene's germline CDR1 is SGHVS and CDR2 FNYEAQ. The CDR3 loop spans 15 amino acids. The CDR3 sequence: CASSLRGQGAYEQYF. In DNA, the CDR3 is TGTGCCAGCAGCTTACGTGGGCAGGGGGCCTACGAGCAGTACTTC.

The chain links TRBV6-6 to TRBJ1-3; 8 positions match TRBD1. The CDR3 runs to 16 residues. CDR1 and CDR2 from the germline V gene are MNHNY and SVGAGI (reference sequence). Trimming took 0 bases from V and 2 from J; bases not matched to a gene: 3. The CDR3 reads CASSYSPGQAGNTIYF. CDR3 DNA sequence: TGTGCCAGCAGTTACTCGCCGGGACAGGCTGGAAACACCATATATTTT.

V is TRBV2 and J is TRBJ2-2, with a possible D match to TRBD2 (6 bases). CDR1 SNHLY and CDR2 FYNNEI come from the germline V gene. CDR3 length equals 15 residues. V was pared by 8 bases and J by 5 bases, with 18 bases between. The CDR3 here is CASSEERSGTGELFF. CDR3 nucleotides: TGTGCCAGCTCTGAGGAAAGAAGCGGGACCGGGGAGCTGTTTTTT.

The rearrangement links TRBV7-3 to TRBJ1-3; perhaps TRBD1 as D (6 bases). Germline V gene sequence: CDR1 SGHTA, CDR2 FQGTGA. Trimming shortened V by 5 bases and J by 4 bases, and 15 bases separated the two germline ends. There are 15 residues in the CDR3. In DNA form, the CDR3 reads TGTGCCAGCAGCCCCTGGGGGGGCGCCGGAAACACCATATATTTT. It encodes CASSPWGGAGNTIYF.

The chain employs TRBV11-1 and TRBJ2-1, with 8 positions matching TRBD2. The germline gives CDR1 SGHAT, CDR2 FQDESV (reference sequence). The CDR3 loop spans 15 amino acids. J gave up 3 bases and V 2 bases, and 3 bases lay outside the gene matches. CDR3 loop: CASSLLAGYYNEQFF. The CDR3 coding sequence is TGTGCCAGCAGCTTACTAGCGGGCTACTACAATGAGCAGTTCTTC. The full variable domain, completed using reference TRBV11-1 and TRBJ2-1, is EAEVAQSPRYKITEKSQAVAFWCDPISGHATLYWYRQILGQGPELLVQFQDESVVDDSQLPKDRFSAERLKGVDSTLKIQPAELGDSAMYLCASSLLAGYYNEQFFGPGTRLTVL.

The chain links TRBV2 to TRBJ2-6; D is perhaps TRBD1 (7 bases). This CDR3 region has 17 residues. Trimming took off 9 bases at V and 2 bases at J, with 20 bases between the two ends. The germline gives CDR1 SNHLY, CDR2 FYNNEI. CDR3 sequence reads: CARGDSTGYAGANVLTF. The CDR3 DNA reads TGTGCCAGAGGGGACTCGACAGGGTATGCTGGGGCCAACGTCCTGACTTTC.

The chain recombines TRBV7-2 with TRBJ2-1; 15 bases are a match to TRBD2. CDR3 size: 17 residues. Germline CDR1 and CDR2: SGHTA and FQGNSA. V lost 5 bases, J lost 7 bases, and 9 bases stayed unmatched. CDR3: CASSPRTGTSGGNEQFF. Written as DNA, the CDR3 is TGTGCCAGCAGCCCCCGAACCGGGACTAGCGGGGGGAATGAGCAGTTCTTC.

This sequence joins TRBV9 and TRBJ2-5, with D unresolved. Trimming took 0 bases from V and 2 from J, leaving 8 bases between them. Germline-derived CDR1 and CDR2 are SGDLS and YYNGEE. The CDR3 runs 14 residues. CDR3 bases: TGTGCCAGCAGCGTAGGCCTAGTTCAAGAGACCCAGTACTTC. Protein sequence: CASSVGLVQETQYF.

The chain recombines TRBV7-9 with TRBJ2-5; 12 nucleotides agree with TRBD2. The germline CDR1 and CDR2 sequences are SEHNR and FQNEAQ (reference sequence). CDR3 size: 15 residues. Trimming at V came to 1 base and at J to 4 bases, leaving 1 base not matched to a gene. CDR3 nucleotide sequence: TGTGCCAGCAGCTTAGAGGGACTAGCGGGAGAGACCCAGTACTTC. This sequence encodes CASSLEGLAGETQYF.

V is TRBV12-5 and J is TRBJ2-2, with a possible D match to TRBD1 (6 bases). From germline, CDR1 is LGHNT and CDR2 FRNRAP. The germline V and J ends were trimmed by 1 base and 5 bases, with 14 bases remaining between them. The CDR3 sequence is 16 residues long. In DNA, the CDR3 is TGTGCTAGTGGTTTGGGGTGGACAGTTGAGACCGGGGAGCTGTTTTTT. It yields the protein CASGLGWTVETGELFF.

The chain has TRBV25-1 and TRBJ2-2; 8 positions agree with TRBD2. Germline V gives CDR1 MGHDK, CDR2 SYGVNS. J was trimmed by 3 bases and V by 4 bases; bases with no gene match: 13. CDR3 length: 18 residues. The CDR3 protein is CASSASFTSGGYTGELFF. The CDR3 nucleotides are TGTGCCAGCAGTGCTTCCTTTACTAGCGGAGGATACACCGGGGAGCTGTTTTTT. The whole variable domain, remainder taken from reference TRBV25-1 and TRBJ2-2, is EADIYQTPRYLVIGTGKKITLECSQTMGHDKMYWYQQDPGMELHLIHYSYGVNSTEKGDLSSESTVSRIRTEHFPLTLESARPSHTSQYLCASSASFTSGGYTGELFFGEGSRLTVL.

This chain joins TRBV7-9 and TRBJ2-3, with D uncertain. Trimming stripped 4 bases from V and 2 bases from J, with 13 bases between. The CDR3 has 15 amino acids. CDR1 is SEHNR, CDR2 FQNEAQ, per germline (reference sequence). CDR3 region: CASSSPAGITDTQYF. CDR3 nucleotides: TGTGCCAGCAGCTCCCCGGCAGGAATCACAGATACGCAGTATTTT.

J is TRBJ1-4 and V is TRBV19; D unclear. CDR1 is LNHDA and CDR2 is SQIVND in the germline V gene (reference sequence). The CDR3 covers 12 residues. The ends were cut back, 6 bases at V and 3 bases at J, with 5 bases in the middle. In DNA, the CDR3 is TGTGCCAGTAGGGAGGCTAATGAAAAACTGTTTTTT. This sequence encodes CASREANEKLFF.

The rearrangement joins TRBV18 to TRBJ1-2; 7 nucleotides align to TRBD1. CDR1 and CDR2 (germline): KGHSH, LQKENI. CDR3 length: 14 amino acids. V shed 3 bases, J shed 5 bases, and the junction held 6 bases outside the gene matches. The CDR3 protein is CASSPQGGNYGYTF. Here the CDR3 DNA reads TGTGCCAGCTCACCTCAAGGGGGCAATTATGGCTACACCTTC.

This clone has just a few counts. DNA for the CDR3: TGTGCCAGCAGCCAAGAAGGACTAGCGGGATACGGAGAGACCCAGTACTTC. Its translation: CASSQEGLAGYGETQYF. The V and J genes are TRBV4-2 and TRBJ2-5; 12 bases match TRBD2. The V gene end was trimmed by 0 bases and the J gene end by 4 bases; junction bases not matched to a gene: 6. The CDR3 length is 17 residues. Germline CDR1 and CDR2: LGHNA and YNFKEQ.

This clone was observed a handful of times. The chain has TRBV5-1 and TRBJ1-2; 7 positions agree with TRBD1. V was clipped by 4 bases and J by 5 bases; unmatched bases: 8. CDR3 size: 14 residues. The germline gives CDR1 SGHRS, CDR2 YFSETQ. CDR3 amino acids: CASSPDRSVYGYTF. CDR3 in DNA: TGCGCCAGCAGCCCGGACAGGAGTGTATATGGCTACACCTTC.

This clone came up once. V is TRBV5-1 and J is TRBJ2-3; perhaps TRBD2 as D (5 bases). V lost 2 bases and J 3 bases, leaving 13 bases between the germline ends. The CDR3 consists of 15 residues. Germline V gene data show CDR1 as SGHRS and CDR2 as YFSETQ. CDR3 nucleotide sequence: TGCGCCAGCAGCTTTCATCTGGGCGGGACAGATACGCAGTATTTT. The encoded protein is CASSFHLGGTDTQYF.

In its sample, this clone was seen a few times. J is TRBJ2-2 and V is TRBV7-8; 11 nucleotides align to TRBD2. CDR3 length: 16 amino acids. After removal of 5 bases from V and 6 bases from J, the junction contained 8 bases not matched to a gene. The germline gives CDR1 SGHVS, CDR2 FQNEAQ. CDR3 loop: CASSLISGRASGELFF. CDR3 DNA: TGTGCCAGCAGCCTAATTAGCGGGAGGGCCTCCGGGGAGCTGTTTTTT.

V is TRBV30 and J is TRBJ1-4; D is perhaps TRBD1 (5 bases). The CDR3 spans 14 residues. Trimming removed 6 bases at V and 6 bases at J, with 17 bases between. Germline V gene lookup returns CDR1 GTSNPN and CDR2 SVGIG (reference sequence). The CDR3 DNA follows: TGTGCCTGTGCTCGGGGGGACCTAGATGAAAAACTGTTTTTT. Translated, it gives CACARGDLDEKLFF.

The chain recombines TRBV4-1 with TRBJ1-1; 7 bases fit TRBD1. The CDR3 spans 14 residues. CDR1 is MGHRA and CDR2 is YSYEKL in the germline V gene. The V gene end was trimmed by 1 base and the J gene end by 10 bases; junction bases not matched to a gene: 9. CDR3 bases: TGCGCCAGCAGCCAAGGGGTCCGGACAGGTAGAGCTTTCTTT. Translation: CASSQGVRTGRAFF.

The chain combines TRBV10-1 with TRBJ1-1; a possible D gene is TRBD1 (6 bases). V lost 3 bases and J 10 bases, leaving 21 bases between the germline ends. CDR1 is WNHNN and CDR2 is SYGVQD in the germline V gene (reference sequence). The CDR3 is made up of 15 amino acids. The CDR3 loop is CASSEWLRGASVAFF. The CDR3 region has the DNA TGCGCCAGCAGTGAATGGCTTCGGGGGGCTTCGGTAGCTTTCTTT.